What follows describes a single T cell receptor (beta chain). The entry originates in a study of blood T cell repertoires in COVID-19. Authors' processing steps: Amplified reference gene primers provided the basis for estimating nucleated cell counts. The assay was immunoSEQ multiplex PCR, and TCRdb's table has in-frame clones only and misses some. V, J and clone size derive from that table, while D and trimming were established from the DNA sequence. The sample carries 200,000 to 300,000 clones, approximately 90% recorded once. The sequencing input was PBMCs or T cells enriched from blood (not recorded which). The sequence was obtained from a woman in her twenties or thirties with acute COVID-19.

The CDR3 DNA reads TGTGCCAGCAGCCCTTCACGGACAGAGACCTATGGCTACACCTTC. It translates to CASSPSRTETYGYTF. This chain connects TRBV7-9 to TRBJ1-2, with TRBD1 as a possible D gene (6 bases). From germline, CDR1 is SEHNR and CDR2 FQNEAQ (reference sequence). V lost 5 bases and J lost 4, with 17 bases in between. There are 15 residues in the CDR3. The whole variable domain, filled in from reference TRBV7-9 and TRBJ1-2, reads DTGVSQNPRHKITKRGQNVTFRCDPISEHNRLYWYRQTLGQGPEFLTYFQNEAQLEKSRLLSDRFSAERPKGSFSTLEIQRTEQGDSAMYLCASSPSRTETYGYTFGSGTRLTVV.